This T cell receptor beta chain was observed in a study of cytomegalovirus exposure and HLA in healthy donors. This CDR3 is 15 amino acids long. Trimming cost V 0 bases and J 4 bases; bases outside gene matches: 4. Germline V CDR1 and CDR2: SGHRS, YFSETQ. Amplification used 60 Vbeta primers and 13 Jbeta primers. The repertoire was sequenced with immunoSEQ multiplex PCR; TCRdb's copy has only in-frame clones and lacks some. This sample yields some 130,000 clones, of which 60% to 80% are seen a single time; over 2% belongs to the top ten. The chain employs TRBV5-1 and TRBJ2-5; TRBD1 matches at 9 bases. This clonotype was sampled from a man younger than 45 in good health and CMV-seronegative. Sequences were obtained from PBMCs. CDR3 bases: TGCGCCAGCAGCTTGGGGACAGGGGTATCAGAGACCCAGTACTTC. Translating it yields CASSLGTGVSETQYF.